These T cell receptor beta chains were read from a single sample in a study of blood T cell repertoires in COVID-19. The data were produced by immunoSEQ multiplex PCR, yet TCRdb's version contains in-frame clones alone and is incomplete. The sample shows 350,000 to 400,000 clones, 75% to 90% of them seen only once. Material: PBMCs or T cells enriched from blood (not recorded which). These receptors originate from a man in his late teens or twenties who had recovered from COVID-19. The CDR3 runs from the conserved cysteine through the conserved F or W. A D gene is named only where the DNA matches it firmly. A row's size may be missing; if present it is once, few, many or a size class.

clone_size j_call d_call v_call cdr3_aa cdr3_nt
- TRBJ2-5 - TRBV28 CASSLLWGAQYF TGTGCCAGCAGTTTACTATGGGGAGCCCAGTACTTC
- TRBJ2-5 - TRBV5-1 CASNVGGQETQYF TGCGCCAGCAACGTGGGAGGACAAGAGACCCAGTACTTC
once TRBJ1-1 - TRBV18 CASSPNIQNTEAFF TGTGCCAGCTCACCAAATATACAGAACACTGAAGCTTTCTTT
- TRBJ1-2 - TRBV27 CASSLGQGGGYTF TGTGCCAGCAGTTTGGGTCAAGGGGGAGGCTACACCTTC
- TRBJ1-1 - TRBV29-1 CSVDRSASTEAFF TGCAGCGTTGATCGAAGCGCCAGCACTGAAGCTTTCTTT
once TRBJ1-4 TRBD1 TRBV4-1 CASSHRTGLNEKLFF TGCGCCAGCAGCCACAGGACAGGGCTTAATGAAAAACTGTTTTTT
- TRBJ1-1 TRBD1 TRBV28 CASASLDRGPSTEAFF TGTGCCAGCGCCTCCCTGGACAGGGGTCCCTCAACTGAAGCTTTCTTT
- TRBJ1-1 - TRBV7-9 CASTQPPRQTNTEAFF TGTGCCAGCACCCAGCCCCCCCGACAGACGAACACTGAAGCTTTCTTT
- TRBJ2-1 TRBD2 TRBV5-4 CASTGGLAGNSYNEQFF TGTGCCAGCACCGGGGGGCTAGCGGGGAACTCCTACAATGAGCAGTTCTTC
many TRBJ2-7 - TRBV2 CASSVYGEQYF TGTGCCAGCAGTGTTTACGGCGAGCAGTACTTC
- TRBJ1-1 - TRBV7-3 CASSPQTFNTEAFF TGTGCCAGCAGCCCCCAGACATTTAACACTGAAGCTTTCTTT
- TRBJ2-2 - TRBV5-4 CASSLFLAPSTGELFF TGTGCCAGCAGCTTGTTCTTAGCGCCGAGCACCGGGGAGCTGTTTTTT
- TRBJ2-1 TRBD2 TRBV14 CASSQVTLPGLAGYEQFF TGTGCCAGCAGCCAAGTGACCTTACCGGGACTAGCGGGCTATGAGCAGTTCTTC
- TRBJ2-5 - TRBV12-3/TRBV12-4 CASNLGQRETQYF TGTGCCAGCAACTTAGGACAGCGGGAGACCCAGTACTTC
- TRBJ2-5 - TRBV10-3 CAISVAPAETQYF TGTGCCATCAGTGTAGCGCCTGCAGAGACCCAGTACTTC
- TRBJ2-7 - TRBV7-9 CASSRDKVYEQYF TGTGCCAGCAGTCGAGACAAGGTGTACGAGCAGTACTTC